The T cell receptor (beta chain) under discussion was sequenced for a study of T cells in Graves' hyperthyroidism and ophthalmopathy. Researchers took RNA transcripts and amplified the TCR beta CDR3 regions from them. With the HTBI primer set, the TCR CDR3 went through a first round of RT-PCR. Each CDR3 protein is one row after TCRdb ran MiXCR on the multiplex PCR reads. The table shows 650,000 to 800,000 distinct CDR3 sequences, with roughly 45% occurring only once. This CDR3 has 15 residues. Germline assignment: CDR1 SGHRS and CDR2 YFSETQ. V gave up 2 bases and J gave up 5 bases; unmatched junction bases: 8.

The specimen sequenced was peripheral blood or thyroid tissue (not recorded which). The rearrangement uses TRBV5-1 and TRBJ1-1; 8 bases match TRBD1. The receptor's source is an adult man with Graves' disease, either hyperthyroidism or ophthalmopathy (not recorded which). CDR3 DNA: TGCGCCAGCAGCTTAACAGGGGGGGTACGAACTGAAGCTTTCTTT. Its protein product is CASSLTGGVRTEAFF.